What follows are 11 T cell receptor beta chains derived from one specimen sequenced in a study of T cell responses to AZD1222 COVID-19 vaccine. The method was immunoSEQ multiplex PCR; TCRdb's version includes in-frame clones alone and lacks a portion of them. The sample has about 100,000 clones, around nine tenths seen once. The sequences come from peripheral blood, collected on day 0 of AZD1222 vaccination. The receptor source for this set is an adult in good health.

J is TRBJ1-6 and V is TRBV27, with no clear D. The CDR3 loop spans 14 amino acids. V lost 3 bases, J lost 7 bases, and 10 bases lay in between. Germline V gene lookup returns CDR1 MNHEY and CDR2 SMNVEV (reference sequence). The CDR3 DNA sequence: TGTGCCAGCAGTTTCCGTGCGGGAAATTCACCCCTCCACTTT. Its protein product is CASSFRAGNSPLHF.

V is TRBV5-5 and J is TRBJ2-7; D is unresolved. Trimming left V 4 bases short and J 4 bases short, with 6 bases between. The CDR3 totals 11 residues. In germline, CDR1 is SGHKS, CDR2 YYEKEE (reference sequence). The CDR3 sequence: CASSILYEQYF. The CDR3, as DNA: TGTGCCAGCAGCATCCTATACGAGCAGTACTTC.

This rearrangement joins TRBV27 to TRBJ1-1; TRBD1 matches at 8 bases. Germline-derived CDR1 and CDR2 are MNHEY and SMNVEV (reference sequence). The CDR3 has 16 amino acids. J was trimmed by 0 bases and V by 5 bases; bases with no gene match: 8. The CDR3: CASSPEGQVMNTEAFF. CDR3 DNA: TGTGCCAGCAGTCCGGAGGGACAGGTAATGAACACTGAAGCTTTCTTT.

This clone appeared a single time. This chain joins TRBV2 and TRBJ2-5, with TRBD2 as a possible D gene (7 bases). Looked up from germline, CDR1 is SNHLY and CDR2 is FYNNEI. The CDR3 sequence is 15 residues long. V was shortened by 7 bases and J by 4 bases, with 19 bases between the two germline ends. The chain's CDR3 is CASNLGGGGVETQYF. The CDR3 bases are TGTGCCAGCAACCTAGGGGGGGGCGGGGTAGAGACCCAGTACTTC.

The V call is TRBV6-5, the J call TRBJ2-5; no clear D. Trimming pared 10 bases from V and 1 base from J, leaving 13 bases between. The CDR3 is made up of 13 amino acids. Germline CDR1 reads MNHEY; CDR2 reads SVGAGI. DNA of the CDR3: TGTGCCACCCTGGGCTTTTTCCAAGAGACCCAGTACTTC. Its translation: CATLGFFQETQYF.

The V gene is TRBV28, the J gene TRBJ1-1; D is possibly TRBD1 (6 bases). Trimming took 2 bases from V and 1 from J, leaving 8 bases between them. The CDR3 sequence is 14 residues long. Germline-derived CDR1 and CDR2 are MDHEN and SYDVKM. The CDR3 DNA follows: TGTGCCAGCAGTTTAGCGGGGGCGAACACTGAAGCTTTCTTT. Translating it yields CASSLAGANTEAFF.

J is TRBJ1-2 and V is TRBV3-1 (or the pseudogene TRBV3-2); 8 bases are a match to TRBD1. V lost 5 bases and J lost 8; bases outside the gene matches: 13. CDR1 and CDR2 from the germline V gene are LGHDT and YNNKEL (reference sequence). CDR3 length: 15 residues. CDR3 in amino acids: CASSFDRGAATGYTF. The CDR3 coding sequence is TGTGCCAGCAGCTTCGACAGGGGAGCCGCTACCGGCTACACCTTC.

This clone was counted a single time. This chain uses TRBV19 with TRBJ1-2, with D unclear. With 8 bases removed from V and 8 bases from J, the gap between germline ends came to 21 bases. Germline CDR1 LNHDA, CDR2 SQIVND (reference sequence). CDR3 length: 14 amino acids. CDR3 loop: CASYSSGRPVGYTF. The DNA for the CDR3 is TGTGCCAGTTATTCATCTGGGCGGCCCGTGGGCTACACCTTC.

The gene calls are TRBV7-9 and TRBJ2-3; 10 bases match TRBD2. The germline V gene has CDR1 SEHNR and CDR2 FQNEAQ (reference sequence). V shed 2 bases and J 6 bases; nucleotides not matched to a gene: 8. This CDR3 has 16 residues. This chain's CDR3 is CASSLKLAGRGDTQYF. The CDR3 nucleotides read TGTGCCAGCAGCTTAAAACTAGCGGGGCGAGGGGATACGCAGTATTTT.

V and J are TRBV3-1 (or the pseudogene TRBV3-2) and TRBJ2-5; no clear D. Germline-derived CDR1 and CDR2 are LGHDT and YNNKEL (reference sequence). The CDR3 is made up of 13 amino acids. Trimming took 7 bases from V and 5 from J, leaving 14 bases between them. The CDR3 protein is CASTRREQETQYF. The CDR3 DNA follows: TGTGCCAGCACCCGGCGAGAGCAGGAGACCCAGTACTTC.

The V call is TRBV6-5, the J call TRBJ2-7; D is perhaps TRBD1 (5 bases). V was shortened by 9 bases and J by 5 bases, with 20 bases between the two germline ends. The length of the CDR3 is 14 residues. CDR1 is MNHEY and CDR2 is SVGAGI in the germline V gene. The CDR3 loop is CASKRTGARHEQYF. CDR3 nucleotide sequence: TGTGCCAGTAAACGAACAGGCGCTCGCCACGAGCAGTACTTC.